A single sample gave rise to the 27 T cell receptor beta chains below, sequenced in a study of T cells in Graves' hyperthyroidism and ophthalmopathy. RNA transcripts yielded amplified TCR beta CDR3 regions. When the TCR CDR3 underwent first-round RT-PCR, the HTBI primer set was used. TCRdb redid the calling of the multiplex PCR reads with MiXCR, one entry per CDR3 protein. The profile shows hundreds of thousands of distinct CDR3 sequences, 14% of them singletons. The sequencing sample was made of blood. Every receptor here comes from a woman between 18 and 29 years old with Graves' hyperthyroidism.

This chain uses TRBV7-9 with TRBJ2-3; possible D gene TRBD2, 5 bases. The CDR3 is 16 residues long. Germline CDR1 SEHNR, CDR2 FQNEAQ (reference sequence). V was pared by 5 bases and J by 4 bases, with 19 bases between. DNA of the CDR3: TGTGCCAGCAGCCCCCCCCGGTGGGAGTCCGCAGATACGCAGTATTTT. Protein product: CASSPPRWESADTQYF.

The rearrangement joins TRBV7-9 to TRBJ1-2; TRBD1 might be the D (5 bases). In germline, CDR1 is SEHNR, CDR2 FQNEAQ (reference sequence). V lost 2 bases and J lost 6, with 19 bases in between. The CDR3 loop spans 16 amino acids. The CDR3 bases are TGTGCCAGCAGCTTACGTCGGGCAGGGCAGGGTCATGGCTACACCTTC. This codes for CASSLRRAGQGHGYTF. Together with reference TRBV7-9 and TRBJ1-2, the CDR3 gives the full variable domain: DTGVSQNPRHKITKRGQNVTFRCDPISEHNRLYWYRQTLGQGPEFLTYFQNEAQLEKSRLLSDRFSAERPKGSFSTLEIQRTEQGDSAMYLCASSLRRAGQGHGYTFGSGTRLTVV.

This chain connects TRBV6-4 to TRBJ2-3, with TRBD2 identical over 9 bases. The CDR3 length is 16 residues. CDR1 and CDR2 (germline): MRHNA, SNTAGT. J was trimmed by 4 bases and V by 2 bases; bases with no gene match: 7. CDR3 residues: CASSDDSGGSPDTQYF. DNA of the CDR3: TGTGCCAGCAGTGACGATAGCGGGGGTAGCCCAGATACGCAGTATTTT.

In this sample, this clonotype turned up many times. The rearrangement joins TRBV7-9 to TRBJ2-2; D ambiguous. This CDR3 spans 16 amino acids. The germline V gene has CDR1 SEHNR and CDR2 FQNEAQ (reference sequence). V lost 1 base and J lost 5, with 14 bases in between. The CDR3 region is CASSLDPTHPTGELFF. The CDR3 bases are TGTGCCAGCAGCTTAGATCCTACACACCCGACCGGGGAGCTGTTTTTT.

At least ten counts were recorded for this clonotype. The rearrangement uses TRBV20-1 and TRBJ2-7; either TRBD1 or TRBD2 may supply D (6 bases each). Germline CDR1 is DFQATT and CDR2 is SNEGSKA (reference sequence). The CDR3 is made up of 12 amino acids. V gave up 1 base and J gave up 7 bases, with 11 bases separating them. CDR3 sequence reads: CSARGLGGEQYF. The CDR3, as DNA: TGCAGTGCTAGAGGGCTAGGGGGGGAGCAGTACTTC.

This clonotype has only a few counts. The chain couples TRBV6-1 to TRBJ2-6; D is unclear. Deletions cut 5 bases from V and 4 bases from J, with 12 bases between. The CDR3 spans 15 residues. The germline CDR1 and CDR2 sequences are MNHNS and SASEGT. In DNA form, the CDR3 reads TGTGCCAGCAGTTCCTCCTTTCAAGGGGCCAACGTCCTGACTTTC. This translates into CASSSSFQGANVLTF.

This rearrangement joins TRBV19 to TRBJ1-2; D is possibly TRBD1 (6 bases). Deletions cut 3 bases from V and 6 bases from J, with 14 bases between. CDR1 LNHDA and CDR2 SQIVND come from the germline V gene (reference sequence). This CDR3 region has 14 residues. CDR3 amino acids: CASSIGGRTHGYTF. The CDR3 coding sequence is TGTGCCAGTAGTATCGGGGGCAGGACTCATGGCTACACCTTC.

This clonotype was detected ten times or more. This chain links TRBV6-5 with TRBJ2-1; D is possibly TRBD2 (5 bases). V lost 0 bases and J lost 13, with 13 bases in between. The germline CDR1 and CDR2 sequences are MNHEY and SVGAGI. This CDR3 has 13 amino acids. CDR3 protein: CASSYSGSKSQFF. The CDR3 nucleotides are TGTGCCAGCAGTTACTCAGGGAGCAAGTCCCAGTTCTTC.

This clonotype showed up many times. The rearrangement uses TRBV11-3 and TRBJ1-1; unclear D gene. Between the trimmed V and J ends, which lost 6 bases and 1 base, there was a span of 15 bases. This CDR3 region has 15 residues. Germline CDR1 reads SGHNT; CDR2 reads YENEEA. CDR3 nucleotide sequence: TGTGCCAGCAGTACTACCTATTCGGAGAACACTGAAGCTTTCTTT. It yields the protein CASSTTYSENTEAFF.

Ten or more counts support this clonotype. This chain links TRBV3-1 with TRBJ2-1, with TRBD1 matching over 10 bases. CDR1 and CDR2 (germline): LGHDT, YNNKEL (reference sequence). This CDR3 contains 16 residues. J lost 6 bases, V lost 4 bases, and 9 bases had no gene match. The CDR3 coding sequence is TGTGCCAGCAGCCCCCCACGGACAGGGGGAAGCAATGAGCAGTTCTTC. This encodes CASSPPRTGGSNEQFF.

In this sample, this clonotype turned up many times. The CDR3 loop is CSVVLSGKRSSYEQYF. The DNA of the CDR3 is TGCAGCGTTGTGCTTAGCGGGAAAAGGAGCTCCTACGAGCAGTACTTC. The V and J genes are TRBV29-1 and TRBJ2-7; 8 bases match TRBD2. Germline values: CDR1 SQVTM, CDR2 ANQGSEA. The CDR3 is 16 amino acids. V shed 4 bases and J 0 bases; nucleotides not matched to a gene: 11.

This clonotype was observed at least ten times. The chain joins TRBV12-3 or TRBV12-4 to TRBJ1-5, with D perhaps matching TRBD1 (5 bases). The V and J ends lost 3 bases and 5 bases respectively, with 11 bases between them. This CDR3 is built from 14 residues. CDR3 protein: CASSLQGDYQPQHF. CDR3 nucleotide sequence: TGTGCCAGCAGTTTGCAAGGGGACTATCAGCCCCAGCATTTT.

V is TRBV14 and J is TRBJ2-3; a possible D gene is TRBD2 (6 bases). The CDR3 is 15 residues long. V was pared by 8 bases and J by 4 bases, with 19 bases between. Germline V CDR1 and CDR2: SGHDN, FVKESK. The CDR3 loop is CASRPAGRNSDTQYF. DNA of the CDR3: TGTGCCAGCCGGCCAGCGGGTCGTAATTCAGATACGCAGTATTTT.

The genes are TRBV18 and TRBJ1-4; TRBD1 aligns across 7 bases. The CDR3 runs 15 residues. Germline-derived CDR1 and CDR2 are KGHSH and LQKENI. V trimming: 5 bases; J trimming: 8 bases; junction bases outside the gene matches: 11. In nucleotides, the CDR3 is TGTGCCAGCTCATCCCGGGGACAGCCAAGGGAAAAACTGTTTTTT. Protein sequence: CASSSRGQPREKLFF.

This clonotype has ten or more counts. This chain joins TRBV11-2 and TRBJ2-7, with D unclear. The CDR3 length is 10 residues. V dropped 8 bases and J dropped 6 bases, with 8 bases sitting between them. The germline V gene encodes CDR1 SGHAT and CDR2 FQNNGV. The CDR3: CASAGPEQYF. The CDR3 DNA reads TGTGCCAGCGCTGGGCCCGAGCAGTACTTC. The full variable domain, with the rest looked up from reference TRBV11-2 and TRBJ2-7, is EAGVAQSPRYKIIEKRQSVAFWCNPISGHATLYWYQQILGQGPKLLIQFQNNGVVDDSQLPKDRFSAERLKGVDSTLKIQPAKLEDSAVYLCASAGPEQYFGPGTRLTVT.

V is TRBV7-6 and J is TRBJ2-7; D may be TRBD1 (6 bases). Trimming pared 1 base from V and 6 bases from J, leaving 13 bases between. Germline-derived CDR1 and CDR2 are SGHVS and FNYEAQ. The CDR3 length is 14 residues. The CDR3 loop is CASSLDMGASEQYF. CDR3 bases: TGTGCCAGCAGCTTAGATATGGGGGCCAGCGAGCAGTACTTC.

There are a few counts of this clonotype. The chain carries TRBV29-1 and TRBJ2-1; the D gene is possibly TRBD2 (6 bases). With 6 bases removed from V and 5 bases from J, the gap between germline ends came to 11 bases. CDR1 is SQVTM and CDR2 is ANQGSEA in the germline V gene. The CDR3 length is 12 residues. The CDR3: CSVNRRDNEQFF. The DNA for the CDR3 is TGCAGCGTGAATAGGAGGGACAATGAGCAGTTCTTC.

The J gene is TRBJ2-6, the V gene TRBV9; D is perhaps TRBD1 or TRBD2 (7 bases each). The germline V gene encodes CDR1 SGDLS and CDR2 YYNGEE. With 3 bases removed from V and 0 bases from J, the gap between germline ends came to 25 bases. CDR3 size: 21 residues. The CDR3 sequence is CASSGKGPGGGGISGANVLTF. The CDR3 bases are TGTGCCAGCAGCGGTAAAGGGCCAGGGGGAGGGGGGATCTCTGGGGCCAACGTCCTGACTTTC.

The genes are TRBV10-2 and TRBJ2-1; D call uncertain. V shed 4 bases and J shed 4 bases, with 14 bases lying between them. This CDR3 region has 15 residues. The germline gives CDR1 WSHSY, CDR2 SAAADI. The CDR3 reads CASSGTRATYNEQFF. The CDR3 DNA reads as TGCGCCAGCAGTGGAACCCGGGCCACGTACAATGAGCAGTTCTTC.

The CDR3 bases are TGCAGTGCTCGTCCGGACCGCGAGCAGTACTTC. Translation: CSARPDREQYF. This chain connects TRBV20-1 to TRBJ2-7, with D hard to call. This CDR3 region has 11 residues. The V end lost 5 bases, the J end lost 6 bases, and 11 bases lay between the germline ends. CDR1 is DFQATT, CDR2 SNEGSKA, per germline (reference sequence).

V gene TRBV4-1 combines with J gene TRBJ2-3; the D call may be TRBD1 or TRBD2 (6 bases each). V shed 2 bases and J shed 3 bases, with 18 bases lying between them. From germline, CDR1 is MGHRA and CDR2 YSYEKL. The CDR3 sequence is 17 residues long. CDR3 DNA sequence: TGCGCCAGCAGCCAACCACTTAGGGGGGCCCTGACAGATACGCAGTATTTT. Protein: CASSQPLRGALTDTQYF.

J is TRBJ1-1 and V is TRBV4-1; D is possibly TRBD1 (5 bases). The V end lost 1 base, the J end lost 3 bases, and 18 bases lay between the germline ends. The CDR3 length is 17 residues. Germline CDR1 reads MGHRA; CDR2 reads YSYEKL. CDR3 loop: CASSQGPIFRVYTEAFF. Written as DNA, the CDR3 is TGCGCCAGCAGCCAAGGCCCTATCTTCAGGGTGTACACTGAAGCTTTCTTT.

The chain recombines TRBV19 with TRBJ1-5; D is unresolved. V dropped 7 bases and J dropped 4 bases, with 14 bases sitting between them. Germline loops: CDR1 LNHDA, CDR2 SQIVND (reference sequence). The CDR3 totals 14 residues. CDR3 sequence: CASTSTVTNQPQHF. In nucleotides, the CDR3 is TGTGCCAGTACCTCCACAGTTACAAATCAGCCCCAGCATTTT.

At least ten counts were recorded for this clonotype. In nucleotides, the CDR3 is TGTGCCAGCAGCTTGACAGGACACGGCGATCAGCCCCAGCATTTT. It encodes CASSLTGHGDQPQHF. J is TRBJ1-5 and V is TRBV5-5; TRBD1 might be the D (5 bases). CDR1 and CDR2 (germline): SGHKS, YYEKEE (reference sequence). V lost 1 base, J lost 5 bases, and 13 bases lay in between. CDR3 length: 15 amino acids.

In its sample, this clonotype was seen many times. The V and J genes are TRBV9 and TRBJ2-3; 9 bases are shared with TRBD2. V trimming: 3 bases; J trimming: 8 bases; junction bases outside the gene matches: 19. Germline V gives CDR1 SGDLS, CDR2 YYNGEE. CDR3 length: 18 amino acids. The CDR3 nucleotides are TGTGCCAGCAGCGCTCGCCCAGCGGGAGGAATGGAAGTGGGTACGCAGTATTTT. Encoded protein: CASSARPAGGMEVGTQYF.

In its sample, this clonotype was seen a few times. This chain joins TRBV7-3 and TRBJ1-1; TRBD1 is a possible D gene (5 bases). In germline, CDR1 is SGHTA, CDR2 FQGTGA. This CDR3 has 14 residues. Trimming stripped 1 base from V and 3 bases from J, with 9 bases between. This chain's CDR3 is CASSLKGSDTEAFF. CDR3 DNA: TGTGCCAGCAGCTTAAAGGGGTCAGACACTGAAGCTTTCTTT.

This chain joins TRBV6-2 or TRBV6-3 and TRBJ1-2; no reliable D call. Germline CDR1 reads MNHEY; CDR2 reads SVGEGT. V gave up 0 bases and J gave up 4 bases, with 9 bases separating them. The CDR3 is 14 residues long. This CDR3 is CASSYSRHLYGYTF. Written as DNA, the CDR3 is TGTGCCAGCAGTTACTCGAGACATCTCTATGGCTACACCTTC.